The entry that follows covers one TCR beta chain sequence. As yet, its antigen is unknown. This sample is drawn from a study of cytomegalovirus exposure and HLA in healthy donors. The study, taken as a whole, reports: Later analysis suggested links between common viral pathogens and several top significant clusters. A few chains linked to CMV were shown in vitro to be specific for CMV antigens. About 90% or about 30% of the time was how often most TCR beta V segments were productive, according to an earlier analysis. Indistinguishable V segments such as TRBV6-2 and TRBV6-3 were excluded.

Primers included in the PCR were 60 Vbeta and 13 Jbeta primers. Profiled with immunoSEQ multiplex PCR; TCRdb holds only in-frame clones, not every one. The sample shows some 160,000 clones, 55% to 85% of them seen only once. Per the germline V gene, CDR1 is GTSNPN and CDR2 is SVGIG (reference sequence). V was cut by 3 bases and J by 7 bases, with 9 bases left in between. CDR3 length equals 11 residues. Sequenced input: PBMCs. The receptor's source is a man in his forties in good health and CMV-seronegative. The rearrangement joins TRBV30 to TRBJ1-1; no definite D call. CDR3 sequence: CAWRDGSEAFF. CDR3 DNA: TGTGCCTGGAGGGACGGGAGTGAAGCTTTCTTT.